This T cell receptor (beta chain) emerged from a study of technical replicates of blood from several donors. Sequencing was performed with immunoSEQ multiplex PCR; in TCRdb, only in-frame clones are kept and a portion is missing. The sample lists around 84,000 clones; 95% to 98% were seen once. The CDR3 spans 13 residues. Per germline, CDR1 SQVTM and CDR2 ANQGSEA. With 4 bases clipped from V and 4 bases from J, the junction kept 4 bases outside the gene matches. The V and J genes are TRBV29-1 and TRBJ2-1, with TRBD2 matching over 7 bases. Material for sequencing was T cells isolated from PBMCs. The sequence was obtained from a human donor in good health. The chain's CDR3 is CSVAPGRYNEQFF. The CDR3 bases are TGCAGCGTTGCCCCCGGGAGGTACAATGAGCAGTTCTTC.